Shown below are 4 T cell receptor beta chains from a single sample sequenced in a study of a mutant IDH1 vaccine in newly diagnosed glioma. Assay: immunoSEQ multiplex PCR; the TCRdb copy retains only in-frame clones and omits some. The table includes 29,000 or so clones, roughly 82% detected once. Their target antigens are unknown. This sample's time point: week 35, safety follow-up. Topical imiquimod was applied with each vaccine dose, which held 300 ug of mutant IDH1 20-mer peptide. The sample was PBMCs, taken from a glioma patient whose treatment included an IDH1 peptide vaccine. The receptors originated from a man aged 50-60 years with glioma.

V usage is TRBV2 and J usage is TRBJ2-1; D uncertain. CDR3 length: 11 amino acids. V lost 4 bases, J lost 7 bases, and 5 bases lay in between. The germline CDR1 and CDR2 sequences are SNHLY and FYNNEI. Here the CDR3 DNA reads TGTGCCAGCAGTGGCCATAATGAGCAGTTCTTC. As protein: CASSGHNEQFF.

CDR3: CASSFLGGHLSYGYTF. In DNA, the CDR3 is TGTGCCAGCAGCTTCTTGGGGGGCCATCTCTCCTATGGCTACACCTTC. The chain links TRBV14 to TRBJ1-2; possibly TRBD1 for D (6 bases). This CDR3 comprises 16 residues. The germline V gene has CDR1 SGHDN and CDR2 FVKESK. The V end lost 5 bases, the J end lost 4 bases, and 20 bases lay between the germline ends. Combining the CDR3 with reference TRBV14 and TRBJ1-2 gives the whole variable domain EAGVTQFPSHSVIEKGQTVTLRCDPISGHDNLYWYRRVMGKEIKFLLHFVKESKQDESGMPNNRFLAERTGGTYSTLKVQPAELEDSGVYFCASSFLGGHLSYGYTFGSGTRLTVV.

This rearrangement joins TRBV4-1 to TRBJ2-1, with D tentatively TRBD2 (6 bases). The V and J ends lost 3 bases and 0 bases respectively, with 9 bases between them. Germline CDR1 reads MGHRA; CDR2 reads YSYEKL. This CDR3 is 15 amino acids long. The CDR3 protein is CASSHGRYSYNEQFF. CDR3 sequence (DNA): TGCGCCAGCAGCCACGGGAGATACTCCTACAATGAGCAGTTCTTC.

The chain is built from TRBV29-1 and TRBJ1-2, with D unresolved. V was trimmed by 1 base and J by 2 bases, leaving 11 bases between them. CDR3 size: 14 residues. Germline-derived CDR1 and CDR2 are SQVTM and ANQGSEA. CDR3 DNA: TGCAGCGTTGAAGTTGTTGGCAAAAACTATGGCTACACCTTC. It specifies CSVEVVGKNYGYTF. Drawing the rest from reference TRBV29-1 and TRBJ1-2, the complete variable domain is SAVISQKPSRDICQRGTSLTIQCQVDSQVTMMFWYRQQPGQSLTLIATANQGSEATYESGFVIDKFPISRPNLTFSTLTVSNMSPEDSSIYLCSVEVVGKNYGYTFGSGTRLTVV.